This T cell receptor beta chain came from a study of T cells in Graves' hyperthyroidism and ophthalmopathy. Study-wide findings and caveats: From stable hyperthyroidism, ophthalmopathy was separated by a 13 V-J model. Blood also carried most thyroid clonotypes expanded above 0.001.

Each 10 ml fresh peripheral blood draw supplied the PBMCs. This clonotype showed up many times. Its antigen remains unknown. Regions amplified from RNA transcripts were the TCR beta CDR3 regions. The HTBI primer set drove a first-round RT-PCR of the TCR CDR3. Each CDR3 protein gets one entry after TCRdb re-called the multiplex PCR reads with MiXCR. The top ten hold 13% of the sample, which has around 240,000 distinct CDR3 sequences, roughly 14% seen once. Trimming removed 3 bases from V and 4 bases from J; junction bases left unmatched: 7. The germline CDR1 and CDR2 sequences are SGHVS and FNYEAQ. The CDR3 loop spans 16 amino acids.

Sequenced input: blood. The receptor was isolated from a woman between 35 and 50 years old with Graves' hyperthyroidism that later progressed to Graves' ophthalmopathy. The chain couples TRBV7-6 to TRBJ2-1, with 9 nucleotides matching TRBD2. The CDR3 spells CASSFGREGVYNEQFF. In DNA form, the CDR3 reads TGTGCCAGCAGCTTTGGGCGGGAGGGCGTTTACAATGAGCAGTTCTTC.